Following are 30 T cell receptor beta chains from one sample sequenced in a study of read filtering for tumor transcriptome and immune sequencing. The library was built from about 400 ng RNA with molecular barcoded adaptors for alpha/delta and beta/gamma chains. TCRdb itself ran the reads through MiXCR, one entry per CDR3 protein. The data hold tens of thousands of distinct CDR3 sequences, with about 12% observed a single time. Material: a population of CD138-negative cells sorted from bone marrow. These TCRs come from a donor at least 40 years old with multiple myeloma.

A remark on this clonotype: A much larger clone sits a single nucleotide away, making a read error possible. The chain uses TRBV14 and TRBJ2-2, with D perhaps TRBD2 (5 bases). CDR1 is SGHDN, CDR2 FVKESK, per germline. V was clipped by 2 bases and J by 7 bases, with 14 bases between them. This CDR3 contains 15 residues. The CDR3 DNA follows: TGTGCCAGCAGCCAATGGCGGGTCGAGGACGGGGAGCTGTTTTTT. Its protein product is CASSQWRVEDGELFF.

The table lists this clonotype with a count of one. With only one base between it and a far larger clone, this is likely a read error. The chain recombines TRBV6-5 with TRBJ1-1; D uncertain. V gave up 5 bases and J gave up 7 bases, with 14 bases separating them. The CDR3 spans 13 residues. Germline loops: CDR1 MNHEY, CDR2 SVGAGI. The CDR3 sequence: CASSEVVKGEAFF. The CDR3 region has the DNA TGTGCCAGCAGTGAAGTGGTAAAAGGTGAAGCTTTCTTT.

This chain connects TRBV5-1 to TRBJ2-1, with D hard to call. CDR3 length: 15 amino acids. Germline lookup yields CDR1 SGHRS and CDR2 YFSETQ. With 0 bases removed from V and 0 bases from J, the gap between germline ends came to 7 bases. As DNA, the CDR3 is TGCGCCAGCAGCTTGGTGGCAGGCTCCTACAATGAGCAGTTCTTC. As protein: CASSLVAGSYNEQFF.

On this clonotype: This likely came from a read error, as a far larger clone is one base away. This sequence joins TRBV18 and TRBJ2-7, with a weak D call TRBD2 (5 bases). This CDR3 comprises 14 residues. Germline values: CDR1 KGHSH, CDR2 LQKENI. Trimming pared 5 bases from V and 7 bases from J, leaving 18 bases between. This chain's CDR3 is CASSSRSEVDEQYF. DNA of the CDR3: TGTGCCAGCTCATCACGGTCGGAGGTGGATGAGCAGTACTTC. Full variable domain (outside the CDR3, taken from reference TRBV18 and TRBJ2-7): NAGVMQNPRHLVRRRGQEARLRCSPMKGHSHVYWYRQLPEEGLKFMVYLQKENIIDESGMPKERFSAEFPKEGPSILRIQQVVRGDSAAYFCASSSRSEVDEQYFGPGTRLTVT.

This clonotype was counted ten times or more. V is TRBV7-2 and J is TRBJ2-3; D is unclear. V was shortened by 3 bases and J by 2 bases, with 3 bases between the two germline ends. CDR3 size: 12 residues. Per the germline V gene, CDR1 is SGHTA and CDR2 is FQGNSA. The CDR3 DNA is TGTGCCAGCAGCTTTTCCACAGATACGCAGTATTTT. Its protein product is CASSFSTDTQYF.

In this sample, this clonotype turned up a few times. Germline is not matched at one junction end, which may reflect a read error. This chain links TRBV5-6 with TRBJ2-5; D is perhaps TRBD2 (5 bases). This CDR3 contains 16 residues. Germline V gives CDR1 SGHDT, CDR2 YYEEEE. In DNA, the CDR3 is TGTGCCATCAGCTCCCGCTTAGGGAGCGTCCAAGAGACCCAGTACTTC. Encoded protein: CAISSRLGSVQETQYF.

This clonotype was seen repeatedly, ten times or more. This chain joins TRBV29-1 and TRBJ2-7; 9 bases match TRBD2. This CDR3 is built from 14 residues. Germline trimming cut 4 bases from V and 2 bases from J; bases unmatched to any gene: 6. Germline V gene lookup returns CDR1 SQVTM and CDR2 ANQGSEA. The DNA of the CDR3 is TGCAGCGTTGTAAGGCGGGAGGGCCCCTACGAGCAGTACTTC. Its translation: CSVVRREGPYEQYF.

Relative to its sample, this clonotype is medium-sized. The gene calls are TRBV6-2 or TRBV6-3 and TRBJ2-1; 9 bases fit TRBD2. This CDR3 contains 18 residues. The ends lost 3 bases at V and 7 bases at J; junction bases unmatched: 16. The V gene's germline CDR1 is MNHEY and CDR2 SVGEGT. CDR3 DNA sequence: TGTGCCAGCAGTTATCGACAAACCCACATAGCGGGAGCGAATGAGCAGTTCTTC. This codes for CASSYRQTHIAGANEQFF.

A note on this clonotype: One junction end disagrees with the germline gene, perhaps due to a read error. V is TRBV28 and J is TRBJ2-3, with D unclear. Germline V gene sequence: CDR1 MDHEN, CDR2 SYDVKM. The CDR3 spans 15 residues. The CDR3 here is CASSHGEVWTDTQYF. The CDR3 bases are TGCGCCAGCAGCCACGGCGAGGTTTGGACAGATACGCAGTATTTT.

Concerning this clonotype itself: A much larger clone is a single base away; this may be a read error. The rearrangement joins TRBV7-2 to TRBJ2-3, with no clear D. Trimming took off 5 bases at V and 13 bases at J, with 19 bases between the two ends. The CDR3 is 13 amino acids. CDR1 is SGHTA and CDR2 is FQGNSA in the germline V gene. The CDR3 region is CASSLDGPHCKYF. The CDR3 bases are TGTGCCAGCAGCCTAGACGGGCCACACTGCAAGTATTTT.

Only a few counts were recorded for this clonotype. A read error may explain this, as a much larger clone is one base away. The J gene is TRBJ2-1, the V gene TRBV7-3; D might be TRBD2 (6 bases). CDR1 and CDR2 (germline): SGHTA, FQGTGA. The length of the CDR3 is 16 residues. The CDR3 spells CASSLNRAGSLNGQFF. In nucleotides, the CDR3 is TGTGCCAGCAGCTTAAATCGAGCGGGCAGTCTGAATGGGCAGTTCTTC.

In the case of this clonotype: A much larger clone is a single base away; this may be a read error. Without the conserved terminal phenylalanine or tryptophan, this CDR3 likely stems from a read error. The gene calls are TRBV29-1 and TRBJ2-3; 7 bases match TRBD1. Germline V gene sequence: CDR1 SQVTM, CDR2 ANQGSEA. The V gene end was trimmed by 7 bases and the J gene end by 1 base; junction bases not matched to a gene: 2. The length of the CDR3 is 12 residues. The CDR3 sequence is CSAGQGTDTQYL. In DNA form, the CDR3 reads TGCAGCGCCGGACAGGGCACAGATACGCAGTATCTT.

In the case of this clonotype: A single base separates this from a much larger clone, so it may be a read error. J is TRBJ1-1 and V is TRBV7-9, with D tentatively TRBD1 (6 bases). Germline values: CDR1 SEHNR, CDR2 FQNEAQ (reference sequence). The CDR3 totals 14 residues. The CDR3: CASSYNRRGTGAFF. The DNA of the CDR3 is TGTGCCAGCAGCTACAACAGGAGGGGGACTGGAGCTTTCTTT.

At least ten counts were recorded for this clonotype. The chain employs TRBV25-1 and TRBJ2-6; D is perhaps TRBD1 (6 bases). Deletions cut 5 bases from V and 9 bases from J, with 14 bases between. This CDR3 region has 14 residues. Germline V gives CDR1 MGHDK, CDR2 SYGVNS. CDR3 DNA: TGTGCCAGCAGTCCCAGGGGTCGAGGCAACGTCCTGACTTTC. It translates to CASSPRGRGNVLTF.

The sample holds many counts of this clonotype. The J gene is TRBJ2-3, the V gene TRBV20-1, with D possibly matching TRBD2 (5 bases). This CDR3 comprises 14 residues. Trimming shortened V by 6 bases and J by 1 base, and 14 bases separated the two germline ends. Germline CDR1 reads DFQATT; CDR2 reads SNEGSKA (reference sequence). CDR3 bases: TGCAGTGCCGACGGGGTGTGGGGCACAGATACGCAGTATTTT. This encodes CSADGVWGTDTQYF.

This clonotype appeared a few times. This sequence may be a read error, since a much larger clone differs from it by one base. V usage is TRBV5-5 and J usage is TRBJ2-7; the match to TRBD2 covers 8 bases. Germline-derived CDR1 and CDR2 are SGHKS and YYEKEE (reference sequence). V shed 1 base and J 6 bases; nucleotides not matched to a gene: 9. The CDR3 runs 15 residues. The CDR3 spells CASSLTSGLACEQYF. The CDR3 DNA sequence: TGTGCCAGCAGCTTGACTAGCGGACTAGCCTGCGAGCAGTACTTC.

This clonotype was recorded at least ten times. The chain employs TRBV11-2 and TRBJ2-3; a possible D gene is TRBD2 (5 bases). The CDR3 length is 17 residues. Trimming cost V 4 bases and J 1 base, with 18 bases left between them. In germline, CDR1 is SGHAT, CDR2 FQNNGV. The DNA of the CDR3 is TGTGCCAGCAGCTCAGATGGGGAGCGATTGGGCACAGATACGCAGTATTTT. It encodes CASSSDGERLGTDTQYF.

This clonotype was found many times. The rearrangement links TRBV4-3 to TRBJ2-5; 8 nucleotides agree with TRBD2. The junction had 12 bases not matched to a gene; V was cut back by 4 bases and J by 2 bases. The germline V gene has CDR1 LGHNA and CDR2 YSLEER. The CDR3 contains 17 residues. The CDR3 here is CASSPSRASGSQETQYF. For the CDR3, the DNA is TGCGCCAGCAGCCCCTCTAGGGCTAGCGGGTCTCAAGAGACCCAGTACTTC.

The sample holds many counts of this clonotype. The rearrangement links TRBV29-1 to TRBJ1-4; D gene unclear. The CDR3 has 14 amino acids. Trimming left V 7 bases short and J 5 bases short, with 17 bases between. CDR1 and CDR2 (germline): SQVTM, ANQGSEA. The CDR3 nucleotides read TGCAGCGCCGCGACGGGAACCAAAAATGAAAAACTGTTTTTT. Translation: CSAATGTKNEKLFF.

This clonotype appeared a few times. The chain is built from TRBV6-2 or TRBV6-3 and TRBJ2-1; TRBD2 might be the D (6 bases). This CDR3 comprises 16 residues. Germline assignment: CDR1 MNHEY and CDR2 SVGEGT. V lost 2 bases, J lost 4 bases, and 15 bases lay in between. This CDR3 reads CASSYVSLARYNEQFF. The CDR3 DNA reads TGTGCCAGCAGTTACGTTTCGCTAGCGCGGTACAATGAGCAGTTCTTC.

This clonotype showed up many times. V is TRBV7-9 and J is TRBJ2-7, with a weak D call TRBD2 (5 bases). CDR1 SEHNR and CDR2 FQNEAQ come from the germline V gene (reference sequence). The CDR3 totals 15 residues. V was cut by 1 base and J by 3 bases, with 13 bases left in between. This CDR3 reads CASSLEEGRHYEQYF. In nucleotides, the CDR3 is TGTGCCAGCAGCTTAGAAGAGGGCAGGCACTACGAGCAGTACTTC.

This clonotype was detected ten times or more. The chain carries TRBV28 and TRBJ2-7, with D possibly being TRBD1 or TRBD2 (6 bases each). Germline V gene data show CDR1 as MDHEN and CDR2 as SYDVKM. CDR3 length: 13 amino acids. Trimming cost V 8 bases and J 3 bases, with 14 bases left between them. The CDR3 nucleotides are TGTGCCAGCCTTCCCGGGGGCGGCTACGAGCAGTACTTC. Translating it yields CASLPGGGYEQYF.

This clonotype has more than one count but fewer than ten. The V and J genes are TRBV29-1 and TRBJ2-5; D may be TRBD1 (5 bases). CDR3 length: 12 amino acids. CDR1 is SQVTM and CDR2 is ANQGSEA in the germline V gene. Trimming removed 4 bases from V and 2 bases from J, with 8 bases in between. This chain's CDR3 is CSVVTGQETQYF. CDR3 DNA: TGCAGCGTTGTTACAGGTCAAGAGACCCAGTACTTC.

This clonotype was picked up a small number of times. This chain's CDR3 is CASSPPDSGNTIYF. CDR3 sequence (DNA): TGTGCCAGCTCACCACCGGACTCTGGAAACACCATATATTTT. The rearrangement joins TRBV18 to TRBJ1-3, with unresolved D. CDR3 length: 14 amino acids. CDR1 and CDR2 (germline): KGHSH, LQKENI. The V gene lost 0 bases and the J gene lost 0 bases, with 3 bases spanning the gap.

The chain carries TRBV28 and TRBJ2-1, with D perhaps TRBD1 (5 bases). The CDR3 totals 15 residues. V lost 3 bases and J lost 7, with 16 bases in between. From germline, CDR1 is MDHEN and CDR2 SYDVKM. CDR3 amino acids: CASSFSRQRWNEQFF. The CDR3 nucleotides are TGTGCCAGCAGTTTCAGTCGACAGAGGTGGAATGAGCAGTTCTTC.

This clonotype was recorded many times. This chain connects TRBV13 to TRBJ1-1, with D perhaps matching TRBD1 (5 bases). The V and J ends lost 6 bases and 0 bases respectively, with 11 bases between them. CDR1 and CDR2 from the germline V gene are PRHDT and FYEKMQ (reference sequence). This CDR3 spans 14 amino acids. CDR3 nucleotides: TGTGCCAGCAGGACGGGACTTATGAACACTGAAGCTTTCTTT. This sequence encodes CASRTGLMNTEAFF.

This clonotype was found many times. This rearrangement joins TRBV2 to TRBJ2-7; D is ambiguous. There are 15 residues in the CDR3. Germline CDR1 and CDR2: SNHLY and FYNNEI. The V gene lost 1 base and the J gene lost 2 bases, with 12 bases spanning the gap. The CDR3: CASSEGLGWAYEQYF. The CDR3 bases are TGTGCCAGCAGTGAAGGACTTGGGTGGGCCTACGAGCAGTACTTC.

Only a few counts were recorded for this clonotype. The V call is TRBV5-5, the J call TRBJ2-6, with TRBD2 matching over 7 bases. The junction had 15 bases not matched to a gene; V was cut back by 5 bases and J by 1 base. The germline V gene encodes CDR1 SGHKS and CDR2 YYEKEE (reference sequence). The CDR3 totals 19 residues. CDR3 residues: CASRAGFPGRASGANVLTF. As DNA, the CDR3 is TGTGCCAGCAGGGCGGGGTTTCCAGGGAGGGCGTCTGGGGCCAACGTCCTGACTTTC.

This clonotype was picked up many times. The gene calls are TRBV12-3 or TRBV12-4 and TRBJ2-7, with 9 bases matching TRBD1. V shed 6 bases, J shed 1 base, and the junction held 4 bases outside the gene matches. This CDR3 is 14 amino acids long. The CDR3 loop reads CASSRDRVSYEQYF. For the CDR3, the DNA is TGTGCCAGCAGCCGGGACAGGGTATCCTACGAGCAGTACTTC.

This clonotype occurred many times. V is TRBV5-1 and J is TRBJ2-7, with D maybe TRBD1 (5 bases). The CDR3 covers 14 residues. CDR1 is SGHRS and CDR2 is YFSETQ in the germline V gene. The V gene lost 0 bases and the J gene lost 2 bases, with 9 bases spanning the gap. CDR3 amino acids: CASSLADSPYEQYF. In DNA form, the CDR3 reads TGCGCCAGCAGCTTGGCCGACAGTCCCTACGAGCAGTACTTC.